These 32 T cell receptor beta chains originate from one sample sequenced in a study of blood T cell repertoires in COVID-19. Generated by immunoSEQ multiplex PCR, the TCRdb table keeps only in-frame clones and is missing some. This repertoire shows about 150,000 clones, around 75% found once; its top ten account for around 5%. The sequenced sample was peripheral blood. The receptors come from a woman aged 70-85 years with COVID-19, enrolled during active disease.

The V and J genes are TRBV27 and TRBJ2-7, with TRBD2 identical over 7 bases. The CDR3 consists of 13 residues. Trimming at V came to 4 bases and at J to 6 bases, leaving 6 bases not matched to a gene. Per germline, CDR1 MNHEY and CDR2 SMNVEV (reference sequence). The CDR3 DNA follows: TGTGCCAGCAGTTGGACTCGGGGGGTCGAGCAGTACTTC. Encoded protein: CASSWTRGVEQYF.

This chain connects TRBV2 to TRBJ1-5, with D maybe TRBD1 (5 bases). This CDR3 region has 14 residues. Germline CDR1 SNHLY, CDR2 FYNNEI. The V end was cut by 4 bases, the J end by 3 bases, with 10 bases between. The CDR3 loop is CASSGQRYNQPQHF. The CDR3 coding sequence is TGTGCCAGCAGTGGACAGCGCTACAATCAGCCCCAGCATTTT.

This clone was counted a single time. The V and J genes are TRBV15 and TRBJ2-1; 14 bases map to TRBD2. V trimming: 6 bases; J trimming: 2 bases; junction bases outside the gene matches: 12. Germline V gene lookup returns CDR1 LNHNV and CDR2 YYDKDF (reference sequence). This CDR3 spans 19 amino acids. This CDR3 is CATSTPGLAGVFAYNEQFF. As DNA, the CDR3 is TGTGCCACCAGTACACCGGGACTAGCGGGGGTTTTCGCCTACAATGAGCAGTTCTTC.

The chain carries TRBV2 and TRBJ1-1; 9 bases align to TRBD1. The CDR3 spans 16 residues. The germline V gene has CDR1 SNHLY and CDR2 FYNNEI. The V gene end was trimmed by 0 bases and the J gene end by 6 bases; junction bases not matched to a gene: 8. CDR3 loop: CASSEARWDRAPEAFF. CDR3 bases: TGTGCCAGCAGTGAAGCGCGTTGGGACAGGGCCCCTGAAGCTTTCTTT. The full variable domain, with the rest looked up from reference TRBV2 and TRBJ1-1, is EPEVTQTPSHQVTQMGQEVILRCVPISNHLYFYWYRQILGQKVEFLVSFYNNEISEKSEIFDDQFSVERPDGSNFTLKIRSTKLEDSAMYFCASSEARWDRAPEAFFGQGTRLTVV.

The rearrangement joins TRBV30 to TRBJ1-6; 7 bases fit TRBD1. This CDR3 has 13 amino acids. V gave up 5 bases and J gave up 12 bases; unmatched junction bases: 10. The germline gives CDR1 GTSNPN, CDR2 SVGIG (reference sequence). CDR3 residues: CAWDRDGPGPLHF. The CDR3 region has the DNA TGTGCCTGGGACAGGGACGGGCCGGGACCCCTCCACTTT.

J is TRBJ1-5 and V is TRBV12-3 or TRBV12-4; no firm D call. The CDR3 totals 13 residues. V shed 8 bases and J shed 4 bases, with 12 bases lying between them. CDR3 bases: TGTGCCAGCCGGGGTGCGGCAAATCAGCCCCAGCATTTT. Amino acids: CASRGAANQPQHF.

V and J are TRBV5-8 and TRBJ2-1; TRBD2 matches at 8 bases. The CDR3 is 18 residues long. After removal of 4 bases from V and 5 bases from J, the junction contained 17 bases not matched to a gene. Germline values: CDR1 SGHTS, CDR2 YDEGEE. Here the CDR3 DNA reads TGTGCCAGCAGCCGCGCAGCCCCGGGACTAGGTGGAAACAATGAGCAGTTCTTC. Amino acid sequence: CASSRAAPGLGGNNEQFF.

The chain employs TRBV4-1 and TRBJ2-1; 7 bases are a match to TRBD2. The length of the CDR3 is 17 residues. In germline, CDR1 is MGHRA, CDR2 YSYEKL. Trimming cost V 4 bases and J 3 bases; bases outside gene matches: 12. This chain's CDR3 is CASSPQWSGGSYNEQFF. The CDR3 nucleotides read TGCGCCAGCAGCCCCCAATGGTCGGGGGGAAGCTACAATGAGCAGTTCTTC.

This clone was seen only a few times. The chain employs TRBV4-3 and TRBJ2-2; 14 nucleotides match TRBD2. V lost 4 bases and J lost 4; bases outside the gene matches: 11. CDR1 LGHNA and CDR2 YSLEER come from the germline V gene. This CDR3 region has 19 residues. The CDR3 bases are TGCGCCAGCAGCCCCCAGACTAGCGGGGGGGCTATGTCCACCGGGGAGCTGTTTTTT. It specifies CASSPQTSGGAMSTGELFF.

The chain links TRBV2 to TRBJ1-3, with a possible D match to TRBD1 (6 bases). Trimming took 10 bases from V and 2 from J, leaving 12 bases between them. This CDR3 has 13 residues. Germline values: CDR1 SNHLY, CDR2 FYNNEI. DNA of the CDR3: TGTGCCACGCGCCGGGACACTGGAAACACCATATATTTT. It encodes CATRRDTGNTIYF.

In nucleotides, the CDR3 is TGTGCCAGCAGCATCCGACAGACCATGAACACTGAAGCTTTCTTT. This encodes CASSIRQTMNTEAFF. The chain has TRBV11-1 and TRBJ1-1; D is perhaps TRBD1 (5 bases). In germline, CDR1 is SGHAT, CDR2 FQDESV (reference sequence). V lost 5 bases and J 0 bases, leaving 13 bases between the germline ends. The CDR3 covers 15 residues.

The chain uses TRBV10-3 and TRBJ2-3, with a tentative D call TRBD2 (5 bases). Germline CDR1 and CDR2: ENHRY and SYGVKD. The CDR3 has 15 amino acids. The V end lost 0 bases, the J end lost 1 base, and 8 bases lay between the germline ends. For the CDR3, the DNA is TGTGCCATCAGTGAGTCGAGGGTTGGCACAGATACGCAGTATTTT. This sequence encodes CAISESRVGTDTQYF.

The table lists this clone with a count of one. This rearrangement joins TRBV6-2 or TRBV6-3 to TRBJ1-3, with D hard to call. V dropped 2 bases and J dropped 16 bases, with 18 bases sitting between them. Germline-derived CDR1 and CDR2 are MNHEY and SVGEGT. There are 13 residues in the CDR3. CDR3 sequence: CASSYGGGFQGYF. The CDR3 DNA reads TGTGCCAGCAGTTACGGAGGTGGCTTCCAAGGGTATTTT.

The genes are TRBV21-1 and TRBJ2-1; the DNA was not compared with TRBD2, the D call given in the table. TRBV21-1 is a pseudogene. The CDR3 spans 14 residues. The chain's CDR3 is CASGLTGDHNEQFF. In DNA form, the CDR3 reads TGTGCCAGCGGATTAACGGGAGATCACAATGAGCAGTTCTTC.

This rearrangement joins TRBV4-1 to TRBJ1-1; D is unclear. V was clipped by 5 bases and J by 6 bases, with 13 bases between them. Looked up from germline, CDR1 is MGHRA and CDR2 is YSYEKL. The CDR3 is 13 residues long. CDR3 sequence (DNA): TGCGCCAGCAGCTCCCCTAGACGGGCTGAAGCTTTCTTT. This gives the protein CASSSPRRAEAFF.

The genes are TRBV5-1 and TRBJ1-4, with D uncertain. Germline CDR1 is SGHRS and CDR2 is YFSETQ. The length of the CDR3 is 15 residues. The V gene lost 5 bases and the J gene lost 7 bases, with 18 bases spanning the gap. The CDR3 DNA is TGCGCCAGCAGGGCCGGCGGGTTAGAAAGTGAAAAACTGTTTTTT. Encoded protein: CASRAGGLESEKLFF.

CDR3 loop: CAWGAWDRAGYEQYF. DNA for the CDR3: TGTGCCTGGGGTGCTTGGGACAGGGCAGGGTACGAGCAGTACTTC. This chain connects TRBV30 to TRBJ2-7; 9 bases agree with TRBD1. With V trimmed by 5 bases and J by 4 bases, 12 bases remained unmatched. The germline V gene has CDR1 GTSNPN and CDR2 SVGIG (reference sequence). The CDR3 is 15 residues long. The full variable domain, rest sourced from reference TRBV30 and TRBJ2-7, is SQTIHQWPATLVQPVGSPLSLECTVEGTSNPNLYWYRQAAGRGLQLLFYSVGIGQISSEVPQNLSASRPQDRQFILSSKKLLLSDSGFYLCAWGAWDRAGYEQYFGPGTRLTVT.

The rearrangement links TRBV18 to TRBJ1-5; TRBD1 agrees at 9 bases. The CDR3 totals 13 residues. CDR1 and CDR2 (germline): KGHSH, LQKENI. Trimming removed 3 bases from V and 10 bases from J; junction bases left unmatched: 4. The CDR3 sequence is CASSPGTGRPQHF. The CDR3 DNA reads as TGTGCCAGCTCACCCGGGACAGGGCGTCCCCAGCATTTT. Looking up the rest from reference TRBV18 and TRBJ1-5 gives the full variable domain: NAGVMQNPRHLVRRRGQEARLRCSPMKGHSHVYWYRQLPEEGLKFMVYLQKENIIDESGMPKERFSAEFPKEGPSILRIQQVVRGDSAAYFCASSPGTGRPQHFGDGTRLSIL.

Only one count was recorded for this clone. The chain has TRBV29-1 and TRBJ1-5; D is ambiguous. Trimming removed 2 bases from V and 3 bases from J, with 8 bases in between. CDR1 is SQVTM, CDR2 ANQGSEA, per germline. The CDR3 spans 13 residues. CDR3 DNA: TGCAGCGTTGAACTAGCAGTCAATCAGCCCCAGCATTTT. Translation gives CSVELAVNQPQHF.

This chain joins TRBV11-3 and TRBJ1-1; 7 bases are a match to TRBD1. The V gene's germline CDR1 is SGHNT and CDR2 YENEEA. Trimming at V came to 4 bases and at J to 7 bases, leaving 9 bases not matched to a gene. The CDR3 contains 14 residues. Here the CDR3 reads CASSSTGAGGEAFF. Written as DNA, the CDR3 is TGTGCCAGCAGCTCCACAGGGGCCGGGGGTGAAGCTTTCTTT.

The gene calls are TRBV4-3 and TRBJ1-4; no reliable D call. Looked up from germline, CDR1 is LGHNA and CDR2 is YSLEER. CDR3 length: 18 residues. The V end lost 0 bases, the J end lost 0 bases, and 14 bases lay between the germline ends. The CDR3 DNA sequence: TGCGCCAGCAGCCAAGATTCGGCGTGGGCCTCAACTAATGAAAAACTGTTTTTT. As protein: CASSQDSAWASTNEKLFF.

The rearrangement uses TRBV4-1 and TRBJ1-2; D is possibly TRBD1 (5 bases). With 0 bases removed from V and 4 bases from J, the gap between germline ends came to 18 bases. The germline CDR1 and CDR2 sequences are MGHRA and YSYEKL. This CDR3 has 17 residues. The CDR3 spells CASSQELGGWGGYGYTF. The CDR3 DNA reads as TGCGCCAGCAGCCAAGAGTTGGGGGGGTGGGGGGGCTATGGCTACACCTTC.

This sequence joins TRBV7-9 and TRBJ1-4; 7 nucleotides line up with TRBD1. V lost 6 bases to trimming and J lost 8 bases; unmatched junction nucleotides: 12. Germline V gene data show CDR1 as SEHNR and CDR2 as FQNEAQ (reference sequence). The CDR3 length is 15 residues. CDR3 loop: CASSPNRGEGEKLFF. CDR3 sequence (DNA): TGTGCCAGCAGTCCCAACAGGGGTGAGGGAGAAAAACTGTTTTTT.

The chain couples TRBV7-9 to TRBJ1-1; tentatively, D is TRBD1 (5 bases). The germline V and J ends were trimmed by 5 bases and 5 bases, with 15 bases remaining between them. CDR3 length: 14 residues. Looked up from germline, CDR1 is SEHNR and CDR2 is FQNEAQ (reference sequence). The chain's CDR3 is CASSRYGGKTEAFF. The CDR3 DNA is TGTGCCAGCAGCCGTTACGGGGGGAAGACTGAAGCTTTCTTT.

This clone came up a few times. The chain is built from TRBV19 and TRBJ1-2, with D tentatively TRBD1 (6 bases). The CDR3 totals 13 residues. Trimming removed 5 bases at V and 4 bases at J, with 11 bases between. The germline gives CDR1 LNHDA, CDR2 SQIVND (reference sequence). The CDR3 loop reads CASSGGQVYGYTF. The CDR3, as DNA: TGTGCCAGTAGTGGGGGACAAGTCTATGGCTACACCTTC.

The chain recombines TRBV27 with TRBJ2-7, with D possibly matching TRBD1 (5 bases). CDR3 length equals 13 residues. V lost 4 bases to trimming and J lost 6 bases, with 13 bases between them. CDR1 and CDR2 from the germline V gene are MNHEY and SMNVEV (reference sequence). The CDR3 bases are TGTGCCAGCAGTTGGGGCAGCACCCCCGAGCAGTACTTC. The encoded protein is CASSWGSTPEQYF.

This clone was seen more than once but under ten times. This chain uses TRBV3-1 (or the pseudogene TRBV3-2) with TRBJ1-1; the D gene is possibly TRBD1 (6 bases). The length of the CDR3 is 12 residues. V lost 4 bases, J lost 7 bases, and 10 bases lay in between. Per the germline V gene, CDR1 is LGHDT and CDR2 is YNNKEL (reference sequence). DNA for the CDR3: TGTGCCAGCAGCCTAGTCAGGGGTGAAGCTTTCTTT. Its translation: CASSLVRGEAFF.

In regard to this clone: A junction boundary mismatches the germline segment, possibly from a read error. This chain connects TRBV4-3 to TRBJ1-6; TRBD1 might be the D (5 bases). Germline loops: CDR1 LGHNA, CDR2 YSLEER. The CDR3 runs to 16 residues. CDR3 DNA sequence: TGCGCCAGCGGCCAGCTCGACAGAGGAGAAGAATCACCCCTCCACTTT. Translated, it gives CASGQLDRGEESPLHF.

The genes are TRBV29-1 and TRBJ2-3; 7 bases agree with TRBD2. CDR3 length: 14 amino acids. Germline V CDR1 and CDR2: SQVTM, ANQGSEA. The trim removed 3 bases at V and 6 bases at J, leaving 9 bases unmatched. CDR3 nucleotide sequence: TGCAGCGTTGAGGTGGCGGGGGTCGGCGATACGCAGTATTTT. Its protein product is CSVEVAGVGDTQYF.

This chain joins TRBV14 and TRBJ2-3, with 8 bases that match TRBD2. CDR3 length equals 15 residues. Germline values: CDR1 SGHDN, CDR2 FVKESK. J was trimmed by 2 bases and V by 6 bases; bases with no gene match: 7. The CDR3 sequence is CASRNSGGSTDTQYF. The CDR3 DNA follows: TGTGCCAGCAGGAATTCGGGGGGGTCCACAGATACGCAGTATTTT. Looking up the rest from reference TRBV14 and TRBJ2-3 gives the full variable domain: EAGVTQFPSHSVIEKGQTVTLRCDPISGHDNLYWYRRVMGKEIKFLLHFVKESKQDESGMPNNRFLAERTGGTYSTLKVQPAELEDSGVYFCASRNSGGSTDTQYFGPGTRLTVL.

V is TRBV7-2 and J is TRBJ2-7, with unresolved D. This CDR3 comprises 13 residues. CDR1 and CDR2 from the germline V gene are SGHTA and FQGNSA. With 4 bases removed from V and 1 base from J, the gap between germline ends came to 8 bases. The CDR3 nucleotides are TGTGCCAGCAGCTCCAGGATATCCTACGAGCAGTACTTC. This gives the protein CASSSRISYEQYF.

This clone occurred a few times. The V call is TRBV10-1, the J call TRBJ2-7; TRBD1 matches at 7 bases. The CDR3 has 15 amino acids. Germline V gene data show CDR1 as WNHNN and CDR2 as SYGVQD (reference sequence). V was pared by 7 bases and J by 4 bases, with 13 bases of the junction left unmatched. CDR3 sequence reads: CASTQAGDSTYEQYF. CDR3 nucleotides: TGCGCCAGCACCCAGGCAGGGGACAGCACTTACGAGCAGTACTTC.